This TCR beta chain was profiled in a study of multiple sclerosis patients with progressive multifocal leukoencephalopathy. Study results and caveats: PML-onset expanded TRB clones were detectable before and during natalizumab therapy.

Every PCR reaction included synthetic inline CDR3 controls for all V-J pairings. Sequencing used immunoSEQ multiplex PCR; TCRdb keeps in-frame clones, though not all of them. Here the sample spans approximately 27,000 clones, around nine tenths being singletons. CDR3 length: 15 residues. Germline V lookup: CDR1 SGHAT, CDR2 FQNNGV. J was trimmed by 5 bases and V by 3 bases; bases with no gene match: 4. Time point meaning: before natalizumab initiation. Regarding this clone: Its antigen remains unknown.

This clonotype was sampled from a human donor with multiple sclerosis. Material for sequencing was PBMCs. The chain recombines TRBV11-2 with TRBJ1-4; 9 bases are a match to TRBD1. In DNA form, the CDR3 reads TGTGCCAGCAGCTTTAGACAGGGGGGGAATGAAAAACTGTTTTTT. Its protein product is CASSFRQGGNEKLFF.